This T cell receptor beta chain was documented in a study of shared clonotypes between healthy human individuals. For the study at large: Donor composition was a couple of women and three men, aged 18 to 49. Notes on the study in general: Researchers found naive subsets generally carried larger estimated richness than memory subsets.

The V end was cut by 6 bases, the J end by 6 bases, with 12 bases between. This CDR3 is 14 amino acids long. The germline V gene has CDR1 SGHAT and CDR2 FQNNGV. Replicate PCRs for sorted subsets used around 190 ng DNA; this equaled about 30,000 T cell genomes. Profiled with immunoSEQ multiplex PCR; TCRdb holds only in-frame clones, not every one. The data hold about 640,000 clones, with about three quarters observed a single time. Comments on this clone: Its antigen is as yet unknown.

The chain uses TRBV11-2 and TRBJ1-6; D is perhaps TRBD1 (6 bases). The TCR sequence derives from a woman younger than 45 in good health. Sequencing was carried out using memory CD4+ T cells sorted from blood. This sample's subset: CD45RA-negative fraction. The CDR3 region has the DNA TGTGCCAGCAGGAAACAGGGCGTTAATTCACCCCTCCACTTT. As protein: CASRKQGVNSPLHF.